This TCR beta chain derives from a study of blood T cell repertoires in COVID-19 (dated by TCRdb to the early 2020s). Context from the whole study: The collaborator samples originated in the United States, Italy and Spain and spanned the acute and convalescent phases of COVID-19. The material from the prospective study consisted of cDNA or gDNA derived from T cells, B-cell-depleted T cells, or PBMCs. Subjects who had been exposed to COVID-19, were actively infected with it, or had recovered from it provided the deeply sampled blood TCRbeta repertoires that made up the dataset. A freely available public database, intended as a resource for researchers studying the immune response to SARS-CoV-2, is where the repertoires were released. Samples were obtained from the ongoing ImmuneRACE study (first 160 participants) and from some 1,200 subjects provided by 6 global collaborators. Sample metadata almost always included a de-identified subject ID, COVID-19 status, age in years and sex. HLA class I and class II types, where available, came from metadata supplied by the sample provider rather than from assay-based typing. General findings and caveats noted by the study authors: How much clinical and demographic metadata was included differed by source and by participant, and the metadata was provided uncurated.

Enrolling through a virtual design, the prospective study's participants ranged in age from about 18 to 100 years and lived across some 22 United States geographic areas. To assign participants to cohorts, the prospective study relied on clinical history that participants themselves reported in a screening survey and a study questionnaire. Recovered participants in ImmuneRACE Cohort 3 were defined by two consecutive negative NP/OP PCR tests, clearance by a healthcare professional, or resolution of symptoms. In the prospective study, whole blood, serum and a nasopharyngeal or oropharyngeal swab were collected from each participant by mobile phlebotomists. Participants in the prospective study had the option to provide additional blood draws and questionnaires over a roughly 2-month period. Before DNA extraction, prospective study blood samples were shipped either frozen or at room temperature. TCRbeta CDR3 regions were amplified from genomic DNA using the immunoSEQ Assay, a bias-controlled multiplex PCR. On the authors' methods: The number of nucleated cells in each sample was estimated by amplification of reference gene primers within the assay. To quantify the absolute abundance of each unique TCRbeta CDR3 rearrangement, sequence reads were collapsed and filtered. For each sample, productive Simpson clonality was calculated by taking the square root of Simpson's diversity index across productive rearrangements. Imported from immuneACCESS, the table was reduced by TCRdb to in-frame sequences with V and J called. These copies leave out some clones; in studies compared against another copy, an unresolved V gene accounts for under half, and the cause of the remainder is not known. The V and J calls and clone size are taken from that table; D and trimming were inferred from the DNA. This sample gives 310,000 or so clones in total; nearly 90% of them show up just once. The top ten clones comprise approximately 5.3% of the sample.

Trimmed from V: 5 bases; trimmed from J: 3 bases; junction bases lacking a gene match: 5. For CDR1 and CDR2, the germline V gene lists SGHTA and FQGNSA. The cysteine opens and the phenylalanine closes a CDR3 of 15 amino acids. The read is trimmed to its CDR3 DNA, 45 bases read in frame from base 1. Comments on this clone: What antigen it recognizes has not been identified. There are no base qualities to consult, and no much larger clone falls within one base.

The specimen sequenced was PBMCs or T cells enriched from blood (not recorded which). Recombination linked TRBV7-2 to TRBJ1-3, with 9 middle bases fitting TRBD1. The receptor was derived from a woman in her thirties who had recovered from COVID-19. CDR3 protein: CASSRDRVGGNTIYF. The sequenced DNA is TGTGCCAGCAGCCGGGACAGGGTTGGTGGAAACACCATATATTTT. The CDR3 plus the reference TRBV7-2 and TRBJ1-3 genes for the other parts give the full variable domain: GAGVSQSPSNKVTEKGKDVELRCDPISGHTALYWYRQSLGQGLEFLIYFQGNSAPDKSGLPSDRFSAERTGGSVSTLTIQRTQQEDSAVYLCASSRDRVGGNTIYFGEGSWLTVV.